Listed here are 23 T cell receptor beta chains from one sample, sequenced in a study of T-cell memory formation after mild COVID-19. Each CDR3 protein is one row after TCRdb ran MiXCR on the 5' RACE reads. The table includes 350,000 to 450,000 distinct CDR3 sequences, approximately 15% detected once. The specimen was PBMCs or a T cell subset sorted from them (not recorded which). The receptors originated from a man between 18 and 35 years old who had mild COVID-19 (a few samples of this study predate the infection). Cell type and time point are not known.

This clonotype was recorded many times. The J gene is TRBJ2-7, the V gene TRBV5-1, with TRBD2 matching over 9 bases. Germline CDR1 reads SGHRS; CDR2 reads YFSETQ. CDR3 size: 16 residues. V was clipped by 4 bases and J by 0 bases; unmatched bases: 8. The DNA of the CDR3 is TGCGCCAGCAGCGGAAAGACTAGCGGCAGCTCCTACGAGCAGTACTTC. Encoded protein: CASSGKTSGSSYEQYF.

The gene calls are TRBV28 and TRBJ1-2, with D tentatively TRBD1 (6 bases). The V and J ends lost 7 bases and 5 bases respectively, with 11 bases between them. Germline CDR1 is MDHEN and CDR2 is SYDVKM. CDR3 length equals 12 residues. The CDR3 reads CASTEGGYGYTF. CDR3 coding DNA: TGTGCCAGCACCGAAGGGGGGTATGGCTACACCTTC.

J is TRBJ2-5 and V is TRBV7-9; a weak D match, TRBD1 (5 bases). The ends were cut back, 2 bases at V and 3 bases at J, with 10 bases in the middle. Germline values: CDR1 SEHNR, CDR2 FQNEAQ (reference sequence). The CDR3 has 14 residues. The CDR3 DNA reads as TGTGCCAGCAGCTTACAGTCAGGGAAAGAGACCCAGTACTTC. The encoded protein is CASSLQSGKETQYF.

The chain couples TRBV18 to TRBJ2-3; no definite D call. Trimming pared 3 bases from V and 1 base from J, leaving 8 bases between. The germline V gene encodes CDR1 KGHSH and CDR2 LQKENI. The CDR3 totals 14 residues. CDR3 sequence (DNA): TGTGCCAGCTCACCGAGGTCTGGCACAGATACGCAGTATTTT. Its protein product is CASSPRSGTDTQYF.

This clonotype showed up just a few times. This rearrangement joins TRBV6-2 or TRBV6-3 to TRBJ2-7, with D unclear. The CDR3 spans 13 residues. Germline CDR1 reads MNHEY; CDR2 reads SVGEGT. Trimming stripped 6 bases from V and 6 bases from J, with 15 bases between. This CDR3 is CASSPTGSVEQYF. The CDR3 DNA sequence: TGTGCCAGCAGCCCTACGGGTTCTGTCGAGCAGTACTTC.

This clonotype was seen only a few times. The chain links TRBV20-1 to TRBJ1-1, with D possibly matching TRBD1 (6 bases). The germline V gene encodes CDR1 DFQATT and CDR2 SNEGSKA (reference sequence). The CDR3 sequence is 14 residues long. The germline V and J ends were trimmed by 5 bases and 4 bases, with 17 bases remaining between them. CDR3 sequence: CSADLGQGSTEAFF. CDR3 DNA sequence: TGCAGTGCTGACCTAGGGCAGGGGAGCACTGAAGCTTTCTTT.

This sequence joins TRBV4-1 and TRBJ2-1, with TRBD2 matching 12 bases. Germline CDR1 MGHRA, CDR2 YSYEKL. The V segment lost 1 base and the J segment 10 bases; nucleotides outside the gene matches: 5. The CDR3 is 15 residues long. The CDR3 loop reads CASSQGLAGVGEQFF. The CDR3 DNA is TGCGCCAGCAGCCAAGGACTAGCGGGGGTAGGGGAGCAGTTCTTC.

The chain combines TRBV6-5 with TRBJ2-3; D perhaps matches TRBD1 (5 bases). Trimming stripped 6 bases from V and 2 bases from J, with 9 bases between. The CDR3 has 13 amino acids. The germline V gene encodes CDR1 MNHEY and CDR2 SVGAGI. The CDR3 DNA reads TGTGCCAGCAGGGCAGGGTACACAGATACGCAGTATTTT. Translating gives CASRAGYTDTQYF.

This clonotype was seen many times. The rearrangement links TRBV12-3 or TRBV12-4 to TRBJ1-1; D possibly corresponds to TRBD1 (6 bases). This CDR3 comprises 13 residues. Trimming removed 7 bases at V and 7 bases at J, with 16 bases between. The CDR3 loop is CASKGGRTGEAFF. As DNA, the CDR3 is TGTGCCAGCAAAGGGGGGCGAACTGGTGAAGCTTTCTTT.

The chain carries TRBV9 and TRBJ2-1; 8 bases map to TRBD2. This CDR3 spans 16 amino acids. With V trimmed by 0 bases and J by 7 bases, 9 bases remained unmatched. Per the germline V gene, CDR1 is SGDLS and CDR2 is YYNGEE. CDR3 DNA: TGTGCCAGCAGCGTAGCTCAGACGGGGGGGAGGAATGAGCAGTTCTTC. Protein sequence: CASSVAQTGGRNEQFF.

The chain couples TRBV11-2 to TRBJ1-4; D is undetermined. V lost 8 bases and J 10 bases, leaving 20 bases between the germline ends. The germline V gene has CDR1 SGHAT and CDR2 FQNNGV. CDR3 size: 14 residues. The CDR3 region has the DNA TGTGCCAGCCGTACAGAGATACGACGGGGAAAACTGTTTTTT. Its protein product is CASRTEIRRGKLFF.

The rearrangement links TRBV3-1 to TRBJ2-1; 10 bases agree with TRBD2. CDR1 is LGHDT, CDR2 YNNKEL, per germline (reference sequence). Losses at the gene ends were 3 bases for V and 5 bases for J; bases not matched to a gene: 4. CDR3 size: 15 residues. The CDR3 DNA follows: TGTGCCAGCAGCCACCAGCGGGGGGGCCACAATGAGCAGTTCTTC. As protein: CASSHQRGGHNEQFF.

The V call is TRBV20-1, the J call TRBJ1-4, with D possibly being TRBD1 (5 bases). V lost 3 bases to trimming and J lost 2 bases, with 19 bases between them. CDR3 length equals 17 residues. Germline assignment: CDR1 DFQATT and CDR2 SNEGSKA (reference sequence). CDR3 nucleotide sequence: TGCAGTGCTAGCCCATTTGGGGCGCTAGGGACTAATGAAAAACTGTTTTTT. It specifies CSASPFGALGTNEKLFF.

This chain connects TRBV19 to TRBJ1-6; the match to TRBD1 covers 8 bases. Germline values: CDR1 LNHDA, CDR2 SQIVND (reference sequence). This CDR3 spans 15 amino acids. Trimming took 5 bases from V and 7 from J; bases not matched to a gene: 7. CDR3 coding DNA: TGTGCCAGTAGTTTCAGGACAGGGATGAATTCACCCCTCCACTTT. It specifies CASSFRTGMNSPLHF.

There are a few counts of this clonotype. V usage is TRBV4-2 and J usage is TRBJ2-1; 8 bases map to TRBD2. In germline, CDR1 is LGHNA, CDR2 YNFKEQ. The CDR3 is 17 amino acids. The V segment lost 4 bases and the J segment 3 bases; nucleotides outside the gene matches: 11. The CDR3 DNA sequence: TGTGCCAGCAGCCCTCTAGCGGGCCAGGACATCTACAATGAGCAGTTCTTC. Protein product: CASSPLAGQDIYNEQFF.

This clonotype was observed many times. V usage is TRBV10-2 and J usage is TRBJ2-7; D could derive from TRBD1 or TRBD2 (5 bases each). Germline CDR1 is WSHSY and CDR2 is SAAADI. The V and J ends lost 3 bases and 3 bases respectively, with 9 bases between them. This CDR3 contains 13 residues. As DNA, the CDR3 is TGCGCCAGCAGTGATGGGGGATTCTACGAGCAGTACTTC. It codes for CASSDGGFYEQYF.

This clonotype occurred a few times. The chain recombines TRBV10-3 with TRBJ2-3; D may correspond to TRBD1 or TRBD2 (6 bases each). Between the trimmed V and J ends, which lost 0 bases and 4 bases, there was a span of 11 bases. From germline, CDR1 is ENHRY and CDR2 SYGVKD. CDR3 length: 15 residues. The CDR3 DNA is TGTGCCATCAGTGAGTCGATGGGGGGCTCAGATACGCAGTATTTT. Amino acid sequence: CAISESMGGSDTQYF.

The rearrangement links TRBV12-3 or TRBV12-4 to TRBJ1-2, with D maybe TRBD1 (5 bases). CDR3 size: 15 residues. V was cut by 7 bases and J by 4 bases, with 19 bases left in between. This chain's CDR3 is CASTVSDGTFYGYTF. CDR3 bases: TGTGCCAGCACTGTTTCGGACGGGACCTTCTATGGCTACACCTTC.

This clonotype was counted a few times. The rearrangement joins TRBV7-9 to TRBJ2-7, with D uncertain. Germline assignment: CDR1 SEHNR and CDR2 FQNEAQ (reference sequence). The CDR3 is 15 amino acids. V was clipped by 3 bases and J by 3 bases, with 15 bases between them. CDR3 in DNA: TGTGCCAGCAGCTTCGGCCCCGGTTCTTACTACGAGCAGTACTTC. Amino acids: CASSFGPGSYYEQYF.

This clonotype was picked up a small number of times. This chain joins TRBV6-5 and TRBJ2-3; D is undetermined. The V gene lost 0 bases and the J gene lost 0 bases, with 7 bases spanning the gap. Germline V gives CDR1 MNHEY, CDR2 SVGAGI. The CDR3 is made up of 15 amino acids. CDR3 nucleotide sequence: TGTGCCAGCAGTTACTCGGTCGGGAGCACAGATACGCAGTATTTT. It codes for CASSYSVGSTDTQYF.

This chain joins TRBV4-1 and TRBJ2-1; weak D call: TRBD2 (5 bases). Germline lookup yields CDR1 MGHRA and CDR2 YSYEKL. V lost 1 base to trimming and J lost 1 base, with 8 bases between them. The CDR3 is made up of 15 amino acids. CDR3 residues: CASSQGTGSYNEQFF. CDR3 nucleotide sequence: TGCGCCAGCAGCCAAGGAACGGGGTCCTACAATGAGCAGTTCTTC.

This clonotype has only a few counts. The V and J genes are TRBV11-2 and TRBJ2-1; the match to TRBD1 covers 8 bases. Germline V CDR1 and CDR2: SGHAT, FQNNGV. The CDR3 totals 16 residues. V trimming: 6 bases; J trimming: 2 bases; junction bases outside the gene matches: 9. The CDR3 reads CASRRRIQGAYNEQFF. Here the CDR3 DNA reads TGTGCCAGCAGGAGGAGAATACAGGGGGCCTACAATGAGCAGTTCTTC. Using reference TRBV11-2 and TRBJ2-1 for the parts outside the CDR3, the full variable domain is EAGVAQSPRYKIIEKRQSVAFWCNPISGHATLYWYQQILGQGPKLLIQFQNNGVVDDSQLPKDRFSAERLKGVDSTLKIQPAKLEDSAVYLCASRRRIQGAYNEQFFGPGTRLTVL.

This clonotype was found a few times. J is TRBJ2-5 and V is TRBV7-8; the D is unclear. Trimming pared 7 bases from V and 0 bases from J, leaving 3 bases between. The CDR3 has 11 residues. The germline CDR1 and CDR2 sequences are SGHVS and FQNEAQ. The DNA of the CDR3 is TGTGCCAGCACCGACCAAGAGACCCAGTACTTC. Residues: CASTDQETQYF.